This T cell receptor beta chain was profiled in a study of T cell repertoires in cytomegalovirus infection. This clonotype was detected a few times. The target antigen is unknown. TCRdb re-analysed the reads in MiXCR, keeping a single row per CDR3 protein. This sample yields a few hundred thousand distinct CDR3 sequences, of which roughly 43% are seen a single time; around two fifths belongs to the top ten. Germline V gives CDR1 SGHTA, CDR2 FQGNSA. The CDR3 loop spans 12 amino acids. V gave up 1 base and J gave up 9 bases, with 8 bases separating them. The specimen comprised cultured PBMCs, sampled from culture after CMV antigen stimulation. The clonotype originates from a human donor in good health (CMV status not recorded). Some clones in this sample may be carry-over from other donors' samples. The V and J genes are TRBV7-2 and TRBJ2-3, with D unclear. In DNA form, the CDR3 reads TGTGCCAGCAGCTTAGTTTTTTCGACGCAGTATTTT. Translation gives CASSLVFSTQYF.